A single sample is the source of the 12 T cell receptor beta chains below, sequenced in a study of T-cell memory formation after mild COVID-19. TCRdb ran MiXCR on the 5' RACE reads and lists one entry per CDR3 protein. The repertoire holds about 140,000 distinct CDR3 sequences, with roughly 15% as singletons. Sequencing input: PBMCs or a T cell subset sorted from them (not recorded which). These receptors all come from an adult woman who had mild COVID-19 (a few samples of this study predate the infection). Cell type and time point are not known.

This clonotype was detected a few times. V gene TRBV2 combines with J gene TRBJ1-4; 7 bases line up with TRBD1. Germline-derived CDR1 and CDR2 are SNHLY and FYNNEI. V shed 6 bases, J shed 8 bases, and the junction held 6 bases outside the gene matches. The CDR3 runs to 13 residues. CDR3 sequence reads: CASSPGTAEKLFF. The CDR3 DNA sequence: TGTGCCAGCAGCCCCGGGACAGCCGAAAAACTGTTTTTT. The full variable domain, with the rest looked up from reference TRBV2 and TRBJ1-4, is EPEVTQTPSHQVTQMGQEVILRCVPISNHLYFYWYRQILGQKVEFLVSFYNNEISEKSEIFDDQFSVERPDGSNFTLKIRSTKLEDSAMYFCASSPGTAEKLFFGSGTQLSVL.

The rearrangement uses TRBV9 and TRBJ2-2; D may be TRBD2 (6 bases). The CDR3 totals 15 residues. CDR1 and CDR2 (germline): SGDLS, YYNGEE. Trimming removed 1 base at V and 6 bases at J, with 13 bases between. CDR3 sequence reads: CASSVLAHAPGELFF. The CDR3 DNA reads as TGTGCCAGCAGCGTACTAGCGCATGCCCCCGGGGAGCTGTTTTTT. The whole variable domain, filled in from reference TRBV9 and TRBJ2-2, reads DSGVTQTPKHLITATGQRVTLRCSPRSGDLSVYWYQQSLDQGLQFLIQYYNGEERAKGNILERFSAQQFPDLHSELNLSSLELGDSALYFCASSVLAHAPGELFFGEGSRLTVL.

This clonotype appeared a few times. This chain joins TRBV27 and TRBJ2-1; maybe TRBD2 (6 bases). CDR1 and CDR2 (germline): MNHEY, SMNVEV (reference sequence). CDR3 size: 14 residues. Trimming removed 6 bases from V and 8 bases from J, with 17 bases in between. The CDR3 region has the DNA TGTGCCAGCAGGCGGGACCGCTCCGTCCATGAGCAGTTCTTC. The encoded protein is CASRRDRSVHEQFF.

V usage is TRBV30 and J usage is TRBJ2-3; 9 nucleotides line up with TRBD1. This CDR3 comprises 14 residues. Germline V gene sequence: CDR1 GTSNPN, CDR2 SVGIG (reference sequence). Trimming cost V 6 bases and J 4 bases; bases outside gene matches: 8. The CDR3 DNA is TGTGCCTGCGTCCGGGACAGGGAGGCAGATACGCAGTATTTT. Translated, it gives CACVRDREADTQYF. The full variable domain, in which reference TRBV30 and TRBJ2-3 provide the parts outside the CDR3, is SQTIHQWPATLVQPVGSPLSLECTVEGTSNPNLYWYRQAAGRGLQLLFYSVGIGQISSEVPQNLSASRPQDRQFILSSKKLLLSDSGFYLCACVRDREADTQYFGPGTRLTVL.

This clonotype was recorded a few times. The V call is TRBV20-1, the J call TRBJ2-4; 7 bases align to TRBD2. J gave up 2 bases and V 0 bases, and 7 bases lay outside the gene matches. Per the germline V gene, CDR1 is DFQATT and CDR2 is SNEGSKA (reference sequence). This CDR3 is 16 amino acids long. The CDR3 sequence: CSARDLRLAPKNIQYF. CDR3 DNA sequence: TGCAGTGCTAGAGATCTGCGACTAGCACCCAAAAACATTCAGTACTTC.

The J gene is TRBJ2-1, the V gene TRBV11-3; 13 nucleotides line up with TRBD2. V dropped 5 bases and J dropped 7; count of bases not matched to a gene: 5. There are 15 residues in the CDR3. The germline V gene encodes CDR1 SGHNT and CDR2 YENEEA. The CDR3 loop reads CASSLRTSGRNEQFF. For the CDR3, the DNA is TGTGCCAGCAGCCTACGGACTAGCGGGAGAAATGAGCAGTTCTTC.

The J gene is TRBJ2-3, the V gene TRBV4-1, with D perhaps matching TRBD1 or TRBD2 (6 bases each). V was clipped by 6 bases and J by 0 bases, with 10 bases between them. Germline CDR1 MGHRA, CDR2 YSYEKL. CDR3 length: 14 residues. The CDR3 region has the DNA TGCGCCAGCAGAACAGGGACTAGCACAGATACGCAGTATTTT. This codes for CASRTGTSTDTQYF.

The chain employs TRBV25-1 and TRBJ2-7; D is unresolved. V lost 3 bases, J lost 0 bases, and 12 bases lay in between. The CDR3 length is 15 residues. Germline V CDR1 and CDR2: MGHDK, SYGVNS. CDR3 nucleotides: TGTGCCAGCAGTGATATAGGGCTGGGCTCCTACGAGCAGTACTTC. It codes for CASSDIGLGSYEQYF.

This clonotype was counted a few times. The chain joins TRBV14 to TRBJ2-7, with TRBD2 identical over 8 bases. Looked up from germline, CDR1 is SGHDN and CDR2 is FVKESK. V trimming: 5 bases; J trimming: 0 bases; junction bases outside the gene matches: 3. This CDR3 region has 14 residues. CDR3 in amino acids: CASSVAGYSYEQYF. DNA for the CDR3: TGTGCCAGCAGCGTAGCGGGATACTCCTACGAGCAGTACTTC.

The genes are TRBV7-8 and TRBJ2-1; no clear D. The CDR3 runs 11 residues. Germline assignment: CDR1 SGHVS and CDR2 FQNEAQ. The V end was cut by 5 bases, the J end by 9 bases, with 8 bases between. DNA for the CDR3: TGTGCCAGCAGCCCGGTAGGTGAGCAGTTCTTC. As protein: CASSPVGEQFF.

This clonotype was seen more than once but under ten times. This chain joins TRBV20-1 and TRBJ2-3; the match to TRBD2 covers 10 bases. CDR1 and CDR2 from the germline V gene are DFQATT and SNEGSKA (reference sequence). Trimming removed 0 bases from V and 2 bases from J; junction bases left unmatched: 11. CDR3 length: 18 amino acids. CDR3 protein: CSARDGLAGARITDTQYF. Here the CDR3 DNA reads TGCAGTGCTAGAGATGGGCTAGCGGGGGCCCGAATCACAGATACGCAGTATTTT.

This clonotype was observed a handful of times. V and J are TRBV19 and TRBJ1-1, with a tentative D call TRBD1 (6 bases). CDR3 length: 15 amino acids. Germline V gene data show CDR1 as LNHDA and CDR2 as SQIVND (reference sequence). With 8 bases removed from V and 1 base from J, the gap between germline ends came to 17 bases. CDR3 protein: CASVKPGRGNTEAFF. CDR3 nucleotide sequence: TGTGCCAGTGTCAAACCGGGCAGGGGGAACACTGAAGCTTTCTTT.